This TCR beta chain originates from a study of long-term antiretroviral therapy in people with HIV. General study points: Within the repertoire, clones expanded before ART were dominant at all time points.

Specimens carried about 1-10 million cryopreserved PBMC before DNA extraction. Assay version v3.0 of immunoSEQ was used, and it was run at survey level. TCRdb's copy holds only in-frame clones and misses some; the assay was immunoSEQ multiplex PCR. The repertoire holds tens of thousands of clones, 84% seen once, with roughly 2.4% in the top ten. With respect to this clone: Antigen unknown.

The CDR3 length is 13 residues. CDR1 and CDR2 from the germline V gene are MGHDK and SYGVNS. V dropped 8 bases and J dropped 6 bases, with 14 bases sitting between them. Here the sequenced sample was unsorted PBMCs, taken 3 years after starting antiretroviral therapy. The source of this sequence is a middle-aged man with HIV. This chain connects TRBV25-1 to TRBJ2-1; perhaps D is TRBD1 or TRBD2 (6 bases each). This chain's CDR3 is CASGVGGINEQFF. Written as DNA, the CDR3 is TGTGCCAGCGGAGTAGGGGGGATCAATGAGCAGTTCTTC. Complete variable domain (other parts from reference TRBV25-1 and TRBJ2-1): EADIYQTPRYLVIGTGKKITLECSQTMGHDKMYWYQQDPGMELHLIHYSYGVNSTEKGDLSSESTVSRIRTEHFPLTLESARPSHTSQYLCASGVGGINEQFFGPGTRLTVL.